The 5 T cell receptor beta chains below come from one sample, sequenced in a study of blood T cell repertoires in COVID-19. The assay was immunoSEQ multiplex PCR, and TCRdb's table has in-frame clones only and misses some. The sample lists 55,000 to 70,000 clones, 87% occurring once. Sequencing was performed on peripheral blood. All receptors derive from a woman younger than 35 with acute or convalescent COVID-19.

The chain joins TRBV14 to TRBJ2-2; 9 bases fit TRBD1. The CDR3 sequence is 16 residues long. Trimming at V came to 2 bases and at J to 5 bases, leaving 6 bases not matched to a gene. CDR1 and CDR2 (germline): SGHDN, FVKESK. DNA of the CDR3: TGTGCCAGCAGCCAATGGGGACAGGGCTATACCGGGGAGCTGTTTTTT. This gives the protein CASSQWGQGYTGELFF.

In DNA, the CDR3 is TGTGCCAGCAGCCGGACTAGCGGAATCTACGAGCAGTACTTC. This gives the protein CASSRTSGIYEQYF. The rearrangement links TRBV6-2 or TRBV6-3 to TRBJ2-7; 10 bases map to TRBD2. The length of the CDR3 is 14 residues. Unmatched junction bases numbered 5, after V lost 6 bases and J lost 3 bases. Germline V gene lookup returns CDR1 MNHEY and CDR2 SVGEGT.

CDR3 nucleotide sequence: TGTGCCAGCAGCTTAGACGTTTGGGGCAGCCACTACGAGCAGTACTTC. Its protein is CASSLDVWGSHYEQYF. The chain combines TRBV7-2 with TRBJ2-7; the D gene is possibly TRBD1 (5 bases). Between the trimmed V and J ends, which lost 1 base and 3 bases, there was a span of 16 bases. From germline, CDR1 is SGHTA and CDR2 FQGNSA. CDR3 length: 16 residues.

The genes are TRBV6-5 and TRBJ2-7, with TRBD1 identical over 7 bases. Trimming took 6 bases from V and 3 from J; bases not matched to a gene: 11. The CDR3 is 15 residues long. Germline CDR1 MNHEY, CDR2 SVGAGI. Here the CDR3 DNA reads TGTGCCAGCAGCGACCCTAGGGGGCAAAACTACGAGCAGTACTTC. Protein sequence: CASSDPRGQNYEQYF.

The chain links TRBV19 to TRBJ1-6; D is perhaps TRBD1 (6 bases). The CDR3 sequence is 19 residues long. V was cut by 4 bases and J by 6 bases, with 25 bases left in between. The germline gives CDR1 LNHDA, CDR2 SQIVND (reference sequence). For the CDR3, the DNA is TGTGCCAGTAGTACCCAATCGCCTCAATTCAGGGGCAGTAATTCACCCCTCCACTTT. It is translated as CASSTQSPQFRGSNSPLHF.